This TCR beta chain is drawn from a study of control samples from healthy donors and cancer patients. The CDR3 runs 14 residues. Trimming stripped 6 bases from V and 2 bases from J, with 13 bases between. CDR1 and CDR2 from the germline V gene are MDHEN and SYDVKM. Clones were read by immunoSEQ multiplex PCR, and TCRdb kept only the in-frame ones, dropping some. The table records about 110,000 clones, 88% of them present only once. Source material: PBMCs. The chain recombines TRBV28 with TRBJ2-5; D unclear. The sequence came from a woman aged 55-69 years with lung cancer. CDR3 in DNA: TGTGCCAGCAGCCAATACGTACTTCAAGAGACCCAGTACTTC. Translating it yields CASSQYVLQETQYF.